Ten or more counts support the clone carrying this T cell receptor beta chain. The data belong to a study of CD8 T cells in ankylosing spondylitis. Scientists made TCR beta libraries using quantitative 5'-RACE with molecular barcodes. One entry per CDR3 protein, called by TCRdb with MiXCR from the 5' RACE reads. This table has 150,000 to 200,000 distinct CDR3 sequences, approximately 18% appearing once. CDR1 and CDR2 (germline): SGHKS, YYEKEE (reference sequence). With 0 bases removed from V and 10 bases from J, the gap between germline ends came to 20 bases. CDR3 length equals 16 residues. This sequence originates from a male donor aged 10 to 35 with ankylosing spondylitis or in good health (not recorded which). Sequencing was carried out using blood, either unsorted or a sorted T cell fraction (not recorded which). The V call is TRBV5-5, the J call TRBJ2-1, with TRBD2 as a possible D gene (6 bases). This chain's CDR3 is CASSLELATFLREQFF. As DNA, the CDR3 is TGTGCCAGCAGCTTGGAGCTAGCGACTTTTCTAAGGGAGCAGTTCTTC.